These 2 T cell receptor beta chains were all obtained from the same sample, sequenced in a study of metastatic and nonmetastatic thyroid tumors. TCRdb redid the clone calls on the PCR reads using MiXCR. The repertoire includes tens of thousands of clones, around 16% of them detected once, and around 21% sits in the top ten. Thyroid surgery was performed in patients who had received no treatment beforehand. Sequenced sample: blood. The source is a male donor with papillary thyroid cancer or a benign thyroid nodule (not recorded which). Some clones in this sample may be carry-over from other donors' samples.

For the CDR3, the DNA is TGTGCCACAAAAAGGGGGGTAATCGGAAAACTGTTTTTT. This gives the protein CATKRGVIGKLFF. The V call is TRBV6-1, the J call TRBJ1-4; D possibly corresponds to TRBD1 (6 bases). Germline V gene lookup returns CDR1 MNHNS and CDR2 SASEGT. V lost 10 bases to trimming and J lost 10 bases, with 19 bases between them. This CDR3 has 13 residues.

This clone has a count of ten or more. V is TRBV9 and J is TRBJ2-1, with a possible D match to TRBD2 (7 bases). CDR3 length: 16 residues. V lost 4 bases to trimming and J lost 1 base, with 15 bases between them. Per the germline V gene, CDR1 is SGDLS and CDR2 is YYNGEE. The CDR3 protein is CASSPGGGGSYNEQFF. The CDR3 region has the DNA TGTGCCAGCAGCCCTGGAGGGGGGGGTTCCTACAATGAGCAGTTCTTC. Complete variable domain (other parts from reference TRBV9 and TRBJ2-1): DSGVTQTPKHLITATGQRVTLRCSPRSGDLSVYWYQQSLDQGLQFLIQYYNGEERAKGNILERFSAQQFPDLHSELNLSSLELGDSALYFCASSPGGGGSYNEQFFGPGTRLTVL.